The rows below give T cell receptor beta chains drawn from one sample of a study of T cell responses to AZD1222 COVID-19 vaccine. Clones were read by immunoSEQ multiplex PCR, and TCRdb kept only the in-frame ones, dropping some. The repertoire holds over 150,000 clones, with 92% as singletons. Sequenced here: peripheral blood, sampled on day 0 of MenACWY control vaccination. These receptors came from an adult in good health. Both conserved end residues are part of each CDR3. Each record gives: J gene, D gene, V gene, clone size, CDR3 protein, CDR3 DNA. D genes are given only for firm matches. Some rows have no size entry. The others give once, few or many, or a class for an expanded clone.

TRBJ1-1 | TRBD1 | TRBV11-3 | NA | CASSPNRGQNTEAFF | TGTGCCAGCAGCCCGAACAGGGGGCAGAACACTGAAGCTTTCTTT
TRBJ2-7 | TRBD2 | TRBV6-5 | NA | CASRNSGRAPYEQYF | TGTGCCAGCAGGAATAGCGGGAGGGCCCCCTACGAGCAGTACTTC
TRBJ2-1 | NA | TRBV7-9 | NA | CASSARQEGNEQFF | TGTGCCAGCAGCGCTCGACAGGAGGGCAATGAGCAGTTCTTC
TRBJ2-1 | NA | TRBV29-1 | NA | CSSEYNEQFF | TGCAGCTCCGAATACAATGAGCAGTTCTTC
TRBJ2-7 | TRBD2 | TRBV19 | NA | CASSIGRSGRLAGGDEQYF | TGTGCCAGTAGTATAGGTCGTAGTGGAAGACTAGCGGGAGGAGACGAGCAGTACTTC
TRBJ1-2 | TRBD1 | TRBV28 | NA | CASSLIRGLRGYTF | TGTGCCAGCAGTTTAATTAGGGGGCTTCGGGGCTACACCTTC
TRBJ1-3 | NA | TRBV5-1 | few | CASSLDPGLRAGNTIYF | TGCGCCAGCAGCTTGGACCCGGGACTCCGGGCTGGAAACACCATATATTTT
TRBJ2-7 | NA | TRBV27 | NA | CASSSSGFPAEQYF | TGTGCCAGCAGTTCCTCAGGGTTCCCCGCCGAGCAGTACTTC
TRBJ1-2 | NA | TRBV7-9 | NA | CASSLGGGLGYGYTF | TGTGCCAGCAGCTTAGGTGGGGGGCTCGGCTATGGCTACACCTTC
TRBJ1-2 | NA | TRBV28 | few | CASSENFWGYTF | TGTGCCAGCAGTGAAAATTTCTGGGGCTACACCTTC
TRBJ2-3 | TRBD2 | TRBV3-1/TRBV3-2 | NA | CASSPIPLLGRELGQYF | TGTGCCAGCAGCCCGATACCACTACTAGGGCGGGAGTTGGGGCAGTATTTT
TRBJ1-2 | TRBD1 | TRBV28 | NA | CASLAGGEGYGYTF | TGTGCCAGCTTAGCAGGGGGCGAGGGCTATGGCTACACCTTC
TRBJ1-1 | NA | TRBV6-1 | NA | CASSESGGHGEAFF | TGTGCCAGCAGTGAATCGGGAGGACACGGTGAAGCTTTCTTT
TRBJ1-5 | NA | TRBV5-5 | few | CASSLGVGAQQPQHF | TGTGCCAGCAGCTTGGGAGTGGGTGCGCAACAGCCCCAGCATTTT
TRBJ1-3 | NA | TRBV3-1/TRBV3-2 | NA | CASSQGLYSGNTIYF | TGTGCCAGCAGCCAGGGACTTTACTCTGGAAACACCATATATTTT
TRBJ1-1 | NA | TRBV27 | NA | CASRIRGQMNTEAFF | TGTGCCAGCAGGATCAGGGGACAAATGAACACTGAAGCTTTCTTT
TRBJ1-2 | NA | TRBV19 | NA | CASSIVAGEYYGYTF | TGTGCCAGTAGTATAGTAGCAGGGGAGTATTATGGCTACACCTTC
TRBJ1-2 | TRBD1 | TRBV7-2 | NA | CASRSGTGRGYTF | TGTGCCAGCAGATCCGGGACAGGGAGAGGCTACACCTTC
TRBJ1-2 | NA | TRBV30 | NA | CAWSVRGFYGYTF | TGTGCCTGGAGTGTACGAGGATTTTATGGCTACACCTTC
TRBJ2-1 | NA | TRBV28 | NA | CASSQAGGAFTNEQFF | TGTGCCAGCAGCCAGGCAGGAGGAGCATTTACCAATGAGCAGTTCTTC
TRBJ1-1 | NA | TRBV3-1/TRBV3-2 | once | CASSPLGTEAFF | TGTGCCAGCAGCCCGTTGGGCACTGAAGCTTTCTTT
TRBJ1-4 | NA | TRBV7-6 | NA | CASSLAPSNEKLFF | TGTGCCAGCAGCTTAGCCCCGAGTAATGAAAAACTGTTTTTT
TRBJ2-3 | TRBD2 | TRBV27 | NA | CASRGREVGTDTQYF | TGTGCCAGCAGGGGGCGGGAGGTCGGCACAGATACGCAGTATTTT
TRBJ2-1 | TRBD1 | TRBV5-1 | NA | CASSFTGQGFNEQFF | TGCGCCAGCAGCTTTACGGGACAGGGGTTCAATGAGCAGTTCTTC
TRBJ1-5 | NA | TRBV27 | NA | CASSPRPNWGASNQPQHF | TGTGCCAGCAGCCCACGGCCCAATTGGGGAGCAAGCAATCAGCCCCAGCATTTT
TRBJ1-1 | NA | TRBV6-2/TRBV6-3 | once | CASSRLTRNTEAFF | TGTGCCAGCAGCCGCCTTACAAGGAACACTGAAGCTTTCTTT
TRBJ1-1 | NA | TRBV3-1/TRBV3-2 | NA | CASSLGTEAFF | TGTGCCAGCAGCCTGGGCACTGAAGCTTTCTTT
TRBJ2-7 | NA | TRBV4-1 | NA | CASSTEITGTRSYEQYF | TGCGCCAGCAGCACAGAGATCACCGGGACTCGTTCCTACGAGCAGTACTTC
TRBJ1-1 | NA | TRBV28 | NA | CASSSPGMNTEAFF | TGTGCCAGCAGTTCCCCGGGGATGAACACTGAAGCTTTCTTT
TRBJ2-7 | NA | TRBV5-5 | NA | CASSPLRGGTEQYF | TGTGCCAGCAGCCCACTCAGGGGAGGGACCGAGCAGTACTTC
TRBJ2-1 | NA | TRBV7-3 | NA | CASSLGYNEQFF | TGTGCCAGCAGCTTGGGGTACAATGAGCAGTTCTTC
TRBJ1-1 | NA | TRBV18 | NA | CASSPFGQSEGAFF | TGTGCCAGCTCACCATTCGGGCAGTCCGAGGGAGCTTTCTTT
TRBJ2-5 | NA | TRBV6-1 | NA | CASREDGLETQYF | TGTGCCAGCAGAGAAGACGGCCTGGAGACCCAGTACTTC